The 21 T cell receptor beta chains below were found in one sample sequenced in a study of response to subunit inactivated influenza vaccine. From the RT-PCR reads, TCRdb called clonotypes with MiXCR, one entry per CDR3 protein. The profile shows hundreds of thousands of distinct CDR3 sequences, roughly 15% of them singletons. The sample in question was PBMCs from blood, obtained approximately 15 days before vaccination. All receptors derive from a man aged 50-60 years who received an inactivated influenza vaccine.

This clonotype was counted between two and nine times. The rearrangement joins TRBV4-3 to TRBJ2-7; TRBD2 matches 9 bases. CDR3 length equals 16 residues. Unmatched junction bases numbered 7, after V lost 0 bases and J lost 4 bases. In germline, CDR1 is LGHNA, CDR2 YSLEER. This CDR3 is CASSQDGASGDYEQYF. The CDR3 DNA is TGCGCCAGCAGCCAAGATGGGGCTAGCGGGGATTACGAGCAGTACTTC.

V and J are TRBV6-5 and TRBJ1-1, with 10 bases aligning to TRBD1. J lost 4 bases, V lost 8 bases, and 4 bases had no gene match. Germline loops: CDR1 MNHEY, CDR2 SVGAGI. The CDR3 runs to 13 residues. CDR3 coding DNA: TGTGCCAGCGTTAGGGACAGGGGCACTGAAGCTTTCTTT. It codes for CASVRDRGTEAFF.

Only a few counts were recorded for this clonotype. V and J are TRBV10-3 and TRBJ2-7, with D tentatively TRBD2 (6 bases). V dropped 10 bases and J dropped 6 bases, with 22 bases sitting between them. The germline gives CDR1 ENHRY, CDR2 SYGVKD. The CDR3 runs 14 residues. The CDR3: CATERGRHSGEQYF. The DNA for the CDR3 is TGTGCCACCGAACGGGGGAGGCACTCTGGCGAGCAGTACTTC.

J is TRBJ2-1 and V is TRBV28; 9 bases agree with TRBD1. This CDR3 is built from 14 residues. J lost 9 bases, V lost 6 bases, and 9 bases had no gene match. CDR1 and CDR2 (germline): MDHEN, SYDVKM. CDR3 nucleotide sequence: TGTGCCAGCAGATCTACAGGGGGCCGGGGTGAGCAGTTCTTC. Its translation: CASRSTGGRGEQFF.

V usage is TRBV7-8 and J usage is TRBJ2-3; 8 positions agree with TRBD2. Germline V gene data show CDR1 as SGHVS and CDR2 as FQNEAQ. The CDR3 has 14 residues. Losses at the gene ends were 5 bases for V and 5 bases for J; bases not matched to a gene: 6. This CDR3 is CASSTGRAVDTQYF. DNA of the CDR3: TGTGCCAGCAGCACCGGGAGGGCCGTAGATACGCAGTATTTT.

This clonotype was seen a few times. The V and J genes are TRBV15 and TRBJ2-7; 7 nucleotides line up with TRBD1. CDR3 length equals 15 residues. Per germline, CDR1 LNHNV and CDR2 YYDKDF (reference sequence). The V gene end was trimmed by 3 bases and the J gene end by 3 bases; junction bases not matched to a gene: 8. The CDR3 DNA reads TGTGCCACCAGCAGCTCCGGGACAGCCTACTACGAGCAGTACTTC. This translates into CATSSSGTAYYEQYF.

The CDR3 loop reads CASSLMGISTGELFF. The CDR3 bases are TGTGCCAGCAGCTTAATGGGGATATCAACCGGGGAGCTGTTTTTT. This chain connects TRBV7-2 to TRBJ2-2; D call uncertain. In germline, CDR1 is SGHTA, CDR2 FQGNSA. V shed 2 bases and J shed 5 bases, with 12 bases lying between them. CDR3 size: 15 residues.

This sequence joins TRBV25-1 and TRBJ2-3; D is unclear. This CDR3 contains 13 residues. Trimming removed 5 bases at V and 2 bases at J, with 8 bases between. Germline CDR1 is MGHDK and CDR2 is SYGVNS. In nucleotides, the CDR3 is TGTGCCAGCAGTCTGCACGACACAGATACGCAGTATTTT. Its protein is CASSLHDTDTQYF.

Only a few counts were recorded for this clonotype. This chain links TRBV5-5 with TRBJ2-5; D remains ambiguous. The germline CDR1 and CDR2 sequences are SGHKS and YYEKEE (reference sequence). The V end was cut by 3 bases, the J end by 6 bases, with 15 bases between. The CDR3 length is 14 residues. CDR3 coding DNA: TGTGCCAGCAGCTCTGAACCCGAAGTCAAGACCCAGTACTTC. Amino acid sequence: CASSSEPEVKTQYF.

This clonotype was seen a handful of times. The gene calls are TRBV11-2 and TRBJ2-5; D is possibly TRBD1 (6 bases). Germline CDR1 and CDR2: SGHAT and FQNNGV. The CDR3 spans 15 residues. Trimming left V 2 bases short and J 5 bases short, with 15 bases between. CDR3 protein: CASSLSQGLGETQYF. The CDR3 DNA follows: TGTGCCAGCAGCTTATCACAGGGATTAGGGGAGACCCAGTACTTC.

This clonotype was found a few times. The J gene is TRBJ2-1, the V gene TRBV6-5, with 10 positions matching TRBD2. V trimming: 2 bases; J trimming: 10 bases; junction bases outside the gene matches: 8. Per the germline V gene, CDR1 is MNHEY and CDR2 is SVGAGI. CDR3 length equals 15 residues. CDR3 nucleotides: TGTGCCAGCAGTTACGGCTCACTAGCGGGGCGGGAGCAGTTCTTC. Translated: CASSYGSLAGREQFF.

This clonotype was recorded a few times. The chain joins TRBV11-2 to TRBJ2-5, with 10 bases fitting TRBD1. This CDR3 is built from 19 residues. CDR1 is SGHAT, CDR2 FQNNGV, per germline. Trimming at V came to 1 base and at J to 2 bases, leaving 13 bases not matched to a gene. As DNA, the CDR3 is TGTGCCAGCAGCTTAGTGGGGACAGGGGCGGTGGGGACTCAAGAGACCCAGTACTTC. Protein sequence: CASSLVGTGAVGTQETQYF.

V usage is TRBV4-3 and J usage is TRBJ2-3; D is undetermined. The V gene lost 2 bases and the J gene lost 3 bases, with 21 bases spanning the gap. Germline V lookup: CDR1 LGHNA, CDR2 YSLEER. This CDR3 contains 18 residues. For the CDR3, the DNA is TGCGCCAGCAGCCAACACGGCGCCAGGATTCAGTGGACAGATACGCAGTATTTT. Its protein is CASSQHGARIQWTDTQYF.

This clonotype was seen a handful of times. The chain combines TRBV12-3 or TRBV12-4 with TRBJ1-1; D is unclear. Deletions cut 3 bases from V and 10 bases from J, with 21 bases between. The length of the CDR3 is 15 residues. The CDR3 spells CASSFVTEGFRGAFF. The CDR3 DNA reads as TGTGCCAGCAGTTTTGTAACAGAGGGCTTTCGGGGAGCTTTCTTT.

The chain has TRBV19 and TRBJ2-7; maybe TRBD1 (6 bases). Trimming removed 6 bases from V and 2 bases from J, with 14 bases in between. The germline V gene has CDR1 LNHDA and CDR2 SQIVND (reference sequence). This CDR3 region has 14 residues. This CDR3 is CASSGGDIPYEQYF. The CDR3, as DNA: TGTGCCAGTAGCGGTGGGGACATTCCCTACGAGCAGTACTTC.

In this sample, this clonotype turned up once. The chain links TRBV3-1 to TRBJ1-2; D remains ambiguous. This CDR3 has 16 residues. Germline V lookup: CDR1 LGHDT, CDR2 YNNKEL (reference sequence). Trimming cost V 3 bases and J 3 bases, with 17 bases left between them. The CDR3 sequence: CASSQASRFGDYGYTF. In DNA, the CDR3 is TGTGCCAGCAGCCAGGCCAGTAGGTTTGGGGACTATGGCTACACCTTC.

CDR3 coding DNA: TGTGCCAGCAGTCGAGGGGGGTACGACGAGCAGTACTTC. Translated: CASSRGGYDEQYF. The chain links TRBV12-3 or TRBV12-4 to TRBJ2-7; D tentatively reads TRBD1 or TRBD2 (6 bases each). The V end lost 5 bases, the J end lost 5 bases, and 13 bases lay between the germline ends. The CDR3 is 13 residues long.

This chain links TRBV27 with TRBJ2-7; weak D call: TRBD1 (5 bases). V dropped 3 bases and J dropped 3 bases, with 12 bases sitting between them. CDR3 length: 14 amino acids. Looked up from germline, CDR1 is MNHEY and CDR2 is SMNVEV (reference sequence). The CDR3 nucleotides read TGTGCCAGCAGTTTCCAGGCAGGGCGCTACGAGCAGTACTTC. It codes for CASSFQAGRYEQYF.

The gene calls are TRBV6-2 or TRBV6-3 and TRBJ2-1; D possibly corresponds to TRBD2 (6 bases). The CDR3 is 16 residues long. CDR1 is MNHEY and CDR2 is SVGEGT in the germline V gene. The germline V and J ends were trimmed by 2 bases and 3 bases, with 14 bases remaining between them. The CDR3 region is CASSYPSREVYNEQFF. The CDR3 DNA is TGTGCCAGCAGTTACCCATCGAGGGAGGTCTACAATGAGCAGTTCTTC.

In its sample, this clonotype was seen many times. V gene TRBV5-1 combines with J gene TRBJ1-1, with D uncertain. The CDR3 covers 14 residues. Germline CDR1 and CDR2: SGHRS and YFSETQ. Trimming cost V 0 bases and J 3 bases, with 9 bases left between them. The CDR3 here is CASSLVAGDTEAFF. Here the CDR3 DNA reads TGCGCCAGCAGCTTGGTGGCCGGAGACACTGAAGCTTTCTTT.

Many counts were recorded for this clonotype. The V call is TRBV10-3, the J call TRBJ2-7; D may correspond to TRBD1 or TRBD2 (6 bases each). The CDR3 runs 14 residues. V gave up 10 bases and J gave up 3 bases, with 19 bases separating them. Germline CDR1 reads ENHRY; CDR2 reads SYGVKD. CDR3 residues: CATRRGKDSYEQYF. CDR3 bases: TGTGCCACCCGGAGGGGGAAAGACAGCTACGAGCAGTACTTC.